This TCR beta chain was identified in a study of human T cells and chemical hapten exposure. About the study: Slight differences in pooled library volume were the main source of varying TCR yields across samples. Study-wide findings and caveats: Clustering by CDR3 similarity yielded significantly more large clusters from expanded TCRs than controls. Alopecia was present in the donors, so their immune response may differ from healthy people's. Counts of TCRs above 1 in 1000 frequency stayed unchanged with DPC sensitization.

To note about this clonotype: Its antigen remains unidentified.

TCRdb redid the calling of the RACE reads with MiXCR, one entry per CDR3 protein. The sample lists a few hundred thousand distinct CDR3 sequences, about 5% occurring once. As for time point: pre-sensitization, week 0. Treatment of the sample: therapeutic diphenylcyclopropenone sensitization with weekly scalp DPC. V dropped 3 bases and J dropped 2; count of bases not matched to a gene: 7. The germline gives CDR1 DFQATT, CDR2 SNEGSKA (reference sequence). The CDR3 runs 15 residues. The sample in question was whole blood, obtained in connection with sensitization to the hapten diphenylcyclopropenone (DPC). The sequence was collected from a woman between 18 and 30 years old with alopecia areata. Some clones in this sample may be carry-over from other donors' samples. The J gene is TRBJ1-5, the V gene TRBV20-1, with 7 bases that match TRBD1. The CDR3 DNA reads TGCAGTGCTAGCCCCGGGACAGTTCGCAATCAGCCCCAGCATTTT. Amino acids: CSASPGTVRNQPQHF.